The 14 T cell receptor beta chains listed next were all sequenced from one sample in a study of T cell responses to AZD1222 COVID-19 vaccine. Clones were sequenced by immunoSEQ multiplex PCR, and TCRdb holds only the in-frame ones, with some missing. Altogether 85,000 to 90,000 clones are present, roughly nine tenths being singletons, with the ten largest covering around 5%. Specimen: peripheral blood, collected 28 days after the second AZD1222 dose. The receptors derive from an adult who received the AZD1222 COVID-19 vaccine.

The CDR3 DNA follows: TGTGCCAGCAGTTCCCAAAAAGGAGCGGGTGGGGATACGCAGTATTTT. Protein sequence: CASSSQKGAGGDTQYF. This chain uses TRBV13 with TRBJ2-3; D perhaps matches TRBD2 (6 bases). The CDR3 covers 16 residues. Between the trimmed V and J ends, which lost 6 bases and 6 bases, there was a span of 22 bases. From germline, CDR1 is PRHDT and CDR2 FYEKMQ (reference sequence).

The CDR3 protein is CASSEGQSPNQPQHF. CDR3 in DNA: TGTGCCAGCTCCGAGGGACAGTCCCCTAATCAGCCCCAGCATTTT. The chain couples TRBV18 to TRBJ1-5, with 7 bases lining up with TRBD1. Germline loops: CDR1 KGHSH, CDR2 LQKENI. The V gene end was trimmed by 6 bases and the J gene end by 4 bases; junction bases not matched to a gene: 9. The CDR3 totals 15 residues.

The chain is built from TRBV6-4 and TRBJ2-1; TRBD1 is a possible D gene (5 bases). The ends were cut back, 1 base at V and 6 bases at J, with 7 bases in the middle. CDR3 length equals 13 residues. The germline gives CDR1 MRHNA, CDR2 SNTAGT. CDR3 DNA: TGTGCCAGCAGTGACTGGACAACCAATGAGCAGTTCTTC. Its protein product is CASSDWTTNEQFF.

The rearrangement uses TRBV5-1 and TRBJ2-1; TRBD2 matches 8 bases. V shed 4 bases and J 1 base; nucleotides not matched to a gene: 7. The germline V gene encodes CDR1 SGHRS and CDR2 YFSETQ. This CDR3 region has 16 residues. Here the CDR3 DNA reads TGCGCCAGCAGCCCGGGGGGGGGACTATCCTACAATGAGCAGTTCTTC. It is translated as CASSPGGGLSYNEQFF.

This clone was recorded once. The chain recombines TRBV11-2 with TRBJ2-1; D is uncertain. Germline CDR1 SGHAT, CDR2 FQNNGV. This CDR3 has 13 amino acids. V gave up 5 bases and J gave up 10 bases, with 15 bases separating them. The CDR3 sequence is CASSTTVGPEQFF. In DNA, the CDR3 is TGTGCCAGCAGCACCACGGTGGGTCCAGAGCAGTTCTTC. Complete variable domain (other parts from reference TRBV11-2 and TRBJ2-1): EAGVAQSPRYKIIEKRQSVAFWCNPISGHATLYWYQQILGQGPKLLIQFQNNGVVDDSQLPKDRFSAERLKGVDSTLKIQPAKLEDSAVYLCASSTTVGPEQFFGPGTRLTVL.

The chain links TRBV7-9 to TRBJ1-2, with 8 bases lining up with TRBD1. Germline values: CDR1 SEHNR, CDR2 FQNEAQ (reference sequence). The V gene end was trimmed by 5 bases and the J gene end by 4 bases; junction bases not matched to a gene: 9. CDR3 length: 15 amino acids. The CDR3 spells CASSIDSTGAYGYTF. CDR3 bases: TGTGCCAGCAGCATCGACTCGACAGGGGCCTATGGCTACACCTTC.

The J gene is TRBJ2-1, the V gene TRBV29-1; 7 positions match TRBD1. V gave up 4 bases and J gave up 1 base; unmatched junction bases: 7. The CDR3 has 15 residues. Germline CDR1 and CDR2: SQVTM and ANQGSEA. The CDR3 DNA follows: TGCAGCGTTGTGGATCGGGACAGTTCCTACAATGAGCAGTTCTTC. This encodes CSVVDRDSSYNEQFF.

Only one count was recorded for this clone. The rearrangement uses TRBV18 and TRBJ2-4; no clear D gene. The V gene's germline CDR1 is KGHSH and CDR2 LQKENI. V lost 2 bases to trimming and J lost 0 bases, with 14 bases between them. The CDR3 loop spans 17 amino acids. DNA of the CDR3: TGTGCCAGCTCACCAAACAGCTCCCTCCTAGCCAAAAACATTCAGTACTTC. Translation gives CASSPNSSLLAKNIQYF.

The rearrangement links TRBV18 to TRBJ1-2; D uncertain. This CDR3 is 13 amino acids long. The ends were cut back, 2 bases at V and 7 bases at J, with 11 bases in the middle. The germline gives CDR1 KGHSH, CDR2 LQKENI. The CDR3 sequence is CASSPTEEVGYTF. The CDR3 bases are TGTGCCAGCTCACCAACCGAGGAGGTTGGCTACACCTTC.

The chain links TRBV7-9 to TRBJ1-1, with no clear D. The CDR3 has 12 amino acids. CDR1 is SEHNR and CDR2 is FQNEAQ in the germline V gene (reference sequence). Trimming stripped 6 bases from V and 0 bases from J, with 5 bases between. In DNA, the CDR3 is TGTGCCAGCAGTGAGATGAACACTGAAGCTTTCTTT. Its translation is CASSEMNTEAFF.

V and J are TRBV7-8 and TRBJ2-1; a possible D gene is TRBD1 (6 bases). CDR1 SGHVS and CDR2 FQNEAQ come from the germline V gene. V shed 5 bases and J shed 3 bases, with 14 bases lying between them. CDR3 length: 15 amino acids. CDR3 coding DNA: TGTGCCAGCAGCCGGACAGAAACTAACTACAATGAGCAGTTCTTC. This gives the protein CASSRTETNYNEQFF.

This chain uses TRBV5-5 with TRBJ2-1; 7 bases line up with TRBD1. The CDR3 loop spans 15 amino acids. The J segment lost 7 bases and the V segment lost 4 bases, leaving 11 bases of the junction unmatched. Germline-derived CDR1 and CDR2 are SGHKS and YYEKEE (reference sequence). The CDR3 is CASSPRQGWLNEQFF. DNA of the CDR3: TGTGCCAGCAGCCCTCGACAGGGTTGGTTAAATGAGCAGTTCTTC.

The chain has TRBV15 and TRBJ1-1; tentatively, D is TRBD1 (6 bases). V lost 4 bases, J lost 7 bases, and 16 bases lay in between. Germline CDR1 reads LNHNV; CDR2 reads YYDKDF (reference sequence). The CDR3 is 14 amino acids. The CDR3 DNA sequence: TGTGCCACCAGCACCCTTGGGGGGGGCCTTGAAGCTTTCTTT. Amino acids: CATSTLGGGLEAFF.

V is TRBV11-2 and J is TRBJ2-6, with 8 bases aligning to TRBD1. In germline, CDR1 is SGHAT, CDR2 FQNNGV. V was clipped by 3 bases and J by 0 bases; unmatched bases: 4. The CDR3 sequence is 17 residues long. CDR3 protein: CASSLDRAPSGANVLTF. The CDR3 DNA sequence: TGTGCCAGCAGCTTGGACAGGGCCCCCTCTGGGGCCAACGTCCTGACTTTC. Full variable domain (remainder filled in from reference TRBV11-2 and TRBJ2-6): EAGVAQSPRYKIIEKRQSVAFWCNPISGHATLYWYQQILGQGPKLLIQFQNNGVVDDSQLPKDRFSAERLKGVDSTLKIQPAKLEDSAVYLCASSLDRAPSGANVLTFGAGSRLTVL.